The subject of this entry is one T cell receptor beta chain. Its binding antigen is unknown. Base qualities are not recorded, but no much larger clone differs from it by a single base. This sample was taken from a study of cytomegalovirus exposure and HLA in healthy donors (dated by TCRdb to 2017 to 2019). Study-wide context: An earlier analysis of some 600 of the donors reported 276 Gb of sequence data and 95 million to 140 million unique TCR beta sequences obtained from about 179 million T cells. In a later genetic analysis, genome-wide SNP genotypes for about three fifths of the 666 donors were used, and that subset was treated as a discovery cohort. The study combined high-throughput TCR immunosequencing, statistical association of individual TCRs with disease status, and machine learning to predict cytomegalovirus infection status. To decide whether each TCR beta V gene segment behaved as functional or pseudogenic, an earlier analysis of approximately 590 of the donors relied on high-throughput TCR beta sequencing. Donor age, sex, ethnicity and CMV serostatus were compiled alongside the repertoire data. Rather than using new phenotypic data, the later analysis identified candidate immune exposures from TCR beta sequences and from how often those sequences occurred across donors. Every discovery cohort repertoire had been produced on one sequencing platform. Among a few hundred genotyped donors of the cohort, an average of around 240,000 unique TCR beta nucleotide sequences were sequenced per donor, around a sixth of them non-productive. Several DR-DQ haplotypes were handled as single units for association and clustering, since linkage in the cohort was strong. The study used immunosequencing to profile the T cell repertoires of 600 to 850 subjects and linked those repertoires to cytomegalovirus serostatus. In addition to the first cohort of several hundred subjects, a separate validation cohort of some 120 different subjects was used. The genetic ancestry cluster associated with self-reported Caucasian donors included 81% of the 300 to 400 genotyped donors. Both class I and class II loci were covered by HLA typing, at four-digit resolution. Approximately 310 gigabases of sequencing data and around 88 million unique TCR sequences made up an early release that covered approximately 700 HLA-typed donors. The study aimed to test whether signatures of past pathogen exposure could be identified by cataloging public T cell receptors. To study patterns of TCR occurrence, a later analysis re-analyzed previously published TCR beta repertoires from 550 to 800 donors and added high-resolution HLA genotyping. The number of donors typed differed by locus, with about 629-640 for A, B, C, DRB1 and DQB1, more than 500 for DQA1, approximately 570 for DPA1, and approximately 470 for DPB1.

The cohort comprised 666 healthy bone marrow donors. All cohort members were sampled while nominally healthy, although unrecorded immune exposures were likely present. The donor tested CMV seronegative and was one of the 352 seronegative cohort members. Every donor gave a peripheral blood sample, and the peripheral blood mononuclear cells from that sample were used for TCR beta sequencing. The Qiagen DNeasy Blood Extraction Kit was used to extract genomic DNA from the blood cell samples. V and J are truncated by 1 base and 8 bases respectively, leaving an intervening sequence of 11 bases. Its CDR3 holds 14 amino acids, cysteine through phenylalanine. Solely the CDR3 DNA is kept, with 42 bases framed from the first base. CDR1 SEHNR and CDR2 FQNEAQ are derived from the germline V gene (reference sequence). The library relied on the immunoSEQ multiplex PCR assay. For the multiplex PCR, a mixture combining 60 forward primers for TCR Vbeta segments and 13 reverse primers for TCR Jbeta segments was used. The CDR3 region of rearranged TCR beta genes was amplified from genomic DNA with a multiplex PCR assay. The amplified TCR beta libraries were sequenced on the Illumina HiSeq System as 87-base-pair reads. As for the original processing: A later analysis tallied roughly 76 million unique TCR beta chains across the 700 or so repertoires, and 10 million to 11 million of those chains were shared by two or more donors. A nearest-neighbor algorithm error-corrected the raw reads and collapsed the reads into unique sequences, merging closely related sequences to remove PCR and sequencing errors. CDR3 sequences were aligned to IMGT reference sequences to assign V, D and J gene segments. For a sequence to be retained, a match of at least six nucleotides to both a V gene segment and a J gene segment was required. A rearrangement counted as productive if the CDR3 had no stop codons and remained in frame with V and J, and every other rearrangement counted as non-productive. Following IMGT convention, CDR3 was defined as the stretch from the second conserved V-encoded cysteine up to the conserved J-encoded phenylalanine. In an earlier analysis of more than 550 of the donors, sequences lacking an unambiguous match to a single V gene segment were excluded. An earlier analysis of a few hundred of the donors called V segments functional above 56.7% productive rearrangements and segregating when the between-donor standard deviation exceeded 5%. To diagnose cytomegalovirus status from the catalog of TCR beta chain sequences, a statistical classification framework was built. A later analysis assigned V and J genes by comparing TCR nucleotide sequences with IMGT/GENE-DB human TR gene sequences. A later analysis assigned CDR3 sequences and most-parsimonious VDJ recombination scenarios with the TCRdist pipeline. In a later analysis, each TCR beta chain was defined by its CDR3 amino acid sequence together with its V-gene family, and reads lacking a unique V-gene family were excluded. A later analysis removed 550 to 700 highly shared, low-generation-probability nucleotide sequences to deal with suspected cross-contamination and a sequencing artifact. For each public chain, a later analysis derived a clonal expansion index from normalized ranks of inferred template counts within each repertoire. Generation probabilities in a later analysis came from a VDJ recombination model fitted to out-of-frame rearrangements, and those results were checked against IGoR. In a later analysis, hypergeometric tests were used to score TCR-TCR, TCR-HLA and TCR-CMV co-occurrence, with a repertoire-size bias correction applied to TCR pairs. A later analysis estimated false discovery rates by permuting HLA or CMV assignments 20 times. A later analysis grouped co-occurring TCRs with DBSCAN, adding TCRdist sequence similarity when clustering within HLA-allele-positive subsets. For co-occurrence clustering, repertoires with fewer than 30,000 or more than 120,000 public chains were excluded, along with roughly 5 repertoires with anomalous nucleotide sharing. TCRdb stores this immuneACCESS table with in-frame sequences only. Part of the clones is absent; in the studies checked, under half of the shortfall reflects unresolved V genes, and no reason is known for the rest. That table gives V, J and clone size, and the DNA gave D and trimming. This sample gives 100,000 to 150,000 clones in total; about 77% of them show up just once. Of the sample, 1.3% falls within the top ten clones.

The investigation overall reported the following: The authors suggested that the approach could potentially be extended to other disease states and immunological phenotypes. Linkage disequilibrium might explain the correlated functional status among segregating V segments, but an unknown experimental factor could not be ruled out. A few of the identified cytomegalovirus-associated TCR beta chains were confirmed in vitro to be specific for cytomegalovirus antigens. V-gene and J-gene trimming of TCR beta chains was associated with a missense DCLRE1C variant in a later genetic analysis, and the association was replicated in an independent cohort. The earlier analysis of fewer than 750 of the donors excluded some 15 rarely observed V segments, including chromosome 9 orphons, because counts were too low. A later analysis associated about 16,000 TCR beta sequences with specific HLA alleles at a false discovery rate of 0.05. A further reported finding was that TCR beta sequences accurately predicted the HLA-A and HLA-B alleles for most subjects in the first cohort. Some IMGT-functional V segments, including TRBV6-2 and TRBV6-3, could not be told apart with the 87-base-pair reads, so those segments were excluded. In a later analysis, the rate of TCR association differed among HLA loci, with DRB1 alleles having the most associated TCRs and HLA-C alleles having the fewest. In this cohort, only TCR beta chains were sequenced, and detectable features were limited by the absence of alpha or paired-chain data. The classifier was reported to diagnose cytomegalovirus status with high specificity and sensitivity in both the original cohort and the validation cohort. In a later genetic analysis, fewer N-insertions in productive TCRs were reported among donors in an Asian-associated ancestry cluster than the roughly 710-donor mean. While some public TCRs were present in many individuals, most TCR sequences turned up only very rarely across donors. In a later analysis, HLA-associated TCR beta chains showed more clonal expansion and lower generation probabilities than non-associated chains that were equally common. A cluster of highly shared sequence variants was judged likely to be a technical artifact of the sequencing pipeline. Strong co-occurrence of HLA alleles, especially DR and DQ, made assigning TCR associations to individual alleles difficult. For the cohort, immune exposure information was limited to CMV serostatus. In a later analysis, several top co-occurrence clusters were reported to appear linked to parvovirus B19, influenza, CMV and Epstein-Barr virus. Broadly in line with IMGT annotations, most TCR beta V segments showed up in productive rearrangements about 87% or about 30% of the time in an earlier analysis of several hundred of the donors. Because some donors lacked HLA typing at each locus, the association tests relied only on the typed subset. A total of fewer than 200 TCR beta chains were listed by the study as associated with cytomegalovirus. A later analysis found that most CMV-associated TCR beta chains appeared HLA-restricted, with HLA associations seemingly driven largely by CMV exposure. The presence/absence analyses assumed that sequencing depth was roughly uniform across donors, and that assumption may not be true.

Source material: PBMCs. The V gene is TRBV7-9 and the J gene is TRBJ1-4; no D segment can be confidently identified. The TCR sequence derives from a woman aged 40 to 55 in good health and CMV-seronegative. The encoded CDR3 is CASSLGQVGEKLFF. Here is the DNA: TGTGCCAGCAGCTTAGGGCAGGTTGGCGAAAAACTGTTTTTT.